This is a list of T cell receptor beta chains from one sample in a study of blood T cell repertoires in COVID-19. This table comes from immunoSEQ multiplex PCR, and its TCRdb copy is limited to in-frame clones, with some not included. The data contain 200,000 or so clones, roughly 76% of them singletons. Sequenced input: peripheral blood. The receptor source for this set is an elderly woman with COVID-19, enrolled during active disease. Each CDR3 is given with its conserved first and last residue. D genes are given only for firm matches. Clone size is given for some rows only: seen once, a few or many times, or a class if the clone is expanded.

>NA|few|TRBJ1-1|TRBV9
TGTGCCAGCAGCGTCACAGGAATGAACACTGAAGCTTTCTTT
CASSVTGMNTEAFF
>TRBD2|NA|TRBJ2-5|TRBV6-1
TGTGCCAGCAGTGATTACCCCCCTCCGACTAGCCTCCAAGAGACCCAGTACTTC
CASSDYPPPTSLQETQYF
>NA|NA|TRBJ1-5|TRBV19
TGTGCCAGTAGTATGGCAGGGCATCAGCCCCAGCATTTT
CASSMAGHQPQHF
>NA|NA|TRBJ1-2|TRBV28
TGTGCCAGCAGTTTGGCCAGATTTTCTAACTATGGCTACACCTTC
CASSLARFSNYGYTF
>NA|NA|TRBJ1-2|TRBV20-1
TGCAGTGCGCGACTTAACTATGGCTACACCTTC
CSARLNYGYTF
>TRBD1|NA|TRBJ1-5|TRBV6-5
TGTGCCAGCAGGACCGGGACAGGGGATTATCAGCCCCAGCATTTT
CASRTGTGDYQPQHF
>TRBD1|once|TRBJ1-5|TRBV4-2
TGTGCCAGCAGCCAAGAGGCATCGGACAGGGGGCGAGTAAGGTATTTT
CASSQEASDRGRVRYF
>TRBD2|NA|TRBJ2-7|TRBV4-3
TGCGCCAGCAGCCAAGATCGGGGGGTGATCTCGCACGAGCAGTACTTC
CASSQDRGVISHEQYF
>NA|NA|TRBJ1-4|TRBV12-3/TRBV12-4
TGTGCCAGCAGTTTGGAGGCGGGCGGAAAACTGTTTTTT
CASSLEAGGKLFF
>NA|NA|TRBJ2-7|TRBV19
TGTGCCAGTAGTAGGGTCAGAGGGAACGAGCAGTACTTC
CASSRVRGNEQYF
>NA|NA|TRBJ1-2|TRBV15
TGTGCCACCAGCAGGGGAGGGGACTATGGCTACACCTTC
CATSRGGDYGYTF
>NA|few|TRBJ2-7|TRBV2
TGTGCCAGCAGTGACCGGACTCGTACCTACGAGCAGTACTTC
CASSDRTRTYEQYF
>NA|NA|TRBJ1-5|TRBV20-1
TGCAGTGCCAGTTCGGGATCGTTAAGTCAGCCCCAGCATTTT
CSASSGSLSQPQHF
>TRBD2|few|TRBJ2-7|TRBV28
TGTGCCAGCAGTTTAACTAGCGGTTCCTACGAGCAGTACTTC
CASSLTSGSYEQYF
>TRBD1|NA|TRBJ2-7|TRBV5-4
TGTGCCAGCAGCAGAGACAGGGCCTACGAGCAGTACTTC
CASSRDRAYEQYF
>NA|once|TRBJ1-1|TRBV30
TGTGCCTGGAGTCTCAGGGACACTGAAGCTTTCTTT
CAWSLRDTEAFF
>NA|once|TRBJ2-3|TRBV7-2
TGTGCCAGCAGCTTAGCTGCGGGGTGGGGCACAGATACGCAGTATTTT
CASSLAAGWGTDTQYF
>NA|NA|TRBJ2-7|TRBV19
TGTGCCAGTTCAGCAGCGTCAGGGGCCTACGAGCAGTACTTC
CASSAASGAYEQYF
>NA|NA|TRBJ2-5|TRBV29-1
TGCAGCGTTGAAGATCTTGTCGGGATCTCCCTCGTATGGACCCAGTACTTC
CSVEDLVGISLVWTQYF
>NA|NA|TRBJ2-5|TRBV11-2
TGTGCCAGCAGCGAACTAGCTACCCAGTACTTC
CASSELATQYF
>NA|NA|TRBJ2-7|TRBV5-1
TGCGCCAGCTGCTTAAGCCCGTCTTCCTACGAGCAGTACTTC
CASCLSPSSYEQYF
>TRBD1|NA|TRBJ2-2|TRBV27
TGTGCCAGCAGTTTCTACGGGACAGGGAACACCGGGGAGCTGTTTTTT
CASSFYGTGNTGELFF
>NA|NA|TRBJ2-3|TRBV6-5
TGTGCCAGCAGGCCCTGGGCGACTAGAGAAGATACGCAGTATTTT
CASRPWATREDTQYF
>NA|NA|TRBJ1-5|TRBV19
TGTGCCAGTAGTGGGCAACGGTACGGCAATCAGCCCCAGCATTTT
CASSGQRYGNQPQHF
>TRBD1|NA|TRBJ2-6|TRBV7-9
TGTGCCAGCAGCGGGCTAGGGGGCATGAAAGACGCCAACGTCCTGACTTTC
CASSGLGGMKDANVLTF
>TRBD2|few|TRBJ2-7|TRBV27
TGTGCCAGCAGCCTCGGACTAGGCTATATGAGCGAGCAGTACTTC
CASSLGLGYMSEQYF
>NA|NA|TRBJ2-7|TRBV5-1
TGCGCCAGCAGCTTGGGGGCCTCGGGGTACGGCTACGAGCAGTACTTC
CASSLGASGYGYEQYF
>NA|NA|TRBJ1-5|TRBV7-9
TGTGCCAGCAGGTCAGGGGAACAGCCCCAGCATTTT
CASRSGEQPQHF
>NA|NA|TRBJ2-7|TRBV3-1/TRBV3-2
TGTGCCAGCAGTCCCAACAGCTACGAGCAGTACTTC
CASSPNSYEQYF
>TRBD1|NA|TRBJ2-2|TRBV7-9
TGTGCCAGCAGCCCCCCGACAGGGTACACCGGGGAGCTGTTTTTT
CASSPPTGYTGELFF
>TRBD1|NA|TRBJ2-1|TRBV27
TGTGCCAGCAGTAGACTAACAGGGGGCAATGAGCAGTTCTTC
CASSRLTGGNEQFF
>TRBD1|NA|TRBJ1-2|TRBV27
TGTGCCGACGGACAGGGCGATCCAATTAACTATGGCTACACCTTC
CADGQGDPINYGYTF
>NA|NA|TRBJ2-7|TRBV23-1
TGCGCCAGCAGTCAATCAGTCGGCTCGCGGGGTGAGCAGTACTTC
CASSQSVGSRGEQYF
>TRBD1|NA|TRBJ2-7|TRBV7-2
TGTGCCAGCAGGCCTATATCTGGGACAGGGGGCTCCTACGAGCAGTACTTC
CASRPISGTGGSYEQYF
>TRBD1|NA|TRBJ2-3|TRBV2
TGTGCCAGCACGGGACAGGGGGCAGGGGATACGCAGTATTTT
CASTGQGAGDTQYF
>NA|once|TRBJ1-1|TRBV7-8
TGTGCCAGCAGCTCCATGACGGACAAGAACACTGAAGCTTTCTTT
CASSSMTDKNTEAFF
>TRBD2|NA|TRBJ2-3|TRBV6-5
TGTGCCAGCAGTTTAGCGGGAGATACGCAGTATTTT
CASSLAGDTQYF
>NA|NA|TRBJ2-2|TRBV28
TGTGCCAGCAGTTCTAGCGAAGCGAACACCGGGGAGCTGTTTTTT
CASSSSEANTGELFF
>TRBD2|NA|TRBJ2-3|TRBV12-3/TRBV12-4
TGTGCCAGCGCGTGGGAGGGGCCTGATACGCAGTATTTT
CASAWEGPDTQYF
>TRBD2|NA|TRBJ2-7|TRBV7-9
TGTGCCAGCAGCTCAGTGACTAGCAGCCGAACTGGGCCCTACGAGCAGTACTTC
CASSSVTSSRTGPYEQYF
>NA|NA|TRBJ2-1|TRBV6-2/TRBV6-3
TGTGCCAGCAGTGGGGACACTAGTCCCAATGAGCAGTTCTTC
CASSGDTSPNEQFF
>NA|NA|TRBJ1-1|TRBV6-1
TGTGCCAGCAGTGAATTTGCATTTGCGGATGAAGCTTTCTTT
CASSEFAFADEAFF
>NA|once|TRBJ2-7|TRBV6-1
TGTGCCAGCAGTGAGGGTTGGGGAGGGGGGGCCTACGAGCAGTACTTC
CASSEGWGGGAYEQYF
>NA|NA|TRBJ2-7|TRBV10-3
TGTGCCATCAGTGCGGGGTCCTACGAGCAGTACTTC
CAISAGSYEQYF
>NA|once|TRBJ2-2|TRBV27
TGTGCCAGCAGTTTATGGAGTCGAGATGTTATAGGTGTCGGGGAGCTGTTTTTT
CASSLWSRDVIGVGELFF
>NA|NA|TRBJ2-7|TRBV21-1
TGTGCCAGCAGCAGTCGGCCAACAGGAATGAGCTCCTACGAGCAGTACTTC
CASSSRPTGMSSYEQYF
>TRBD1|NA|TRBJ1-2|TRBV2
TGTGCCAGCAGTGAACAACAGGGGGCAATTGGCTACACCTTC
CASSEQQGAIGYTF
>TRBD2|NA|TRBJ2-1|TRBV10-3
TGTGCCATATCGAGCTCCGGCGGGAGGAGCTCCTACAATGAGCAGTTCTTC
CAISSSGGRSSYNEQFF
>NA|NA|TRBJ2-7|TRBV19
TGTGCCAGTAGTATGTTCGGGGGATACTACGAGCAGTACTTC
CASSMFGGYYEQYF
>NA|once|TRBJ1-4|TRBV2
TGTGCCAGCAGGCAGACAGCCGGGGGGGAAAAACTGTTTTTT
CASRQTAGGEKLFF
>TRBD1|NA|TRBJ1-2|TRBV6-1
TGTGCCAGCAGTGTGACTACAGCCGTGGACAGGGCTGGCTACACCTTC
CASSVTTAVDRAGYTF
>NA|NA|TRBJ2-7|TRBV14
TGTGCCAGCAGCCAAGATCTCGGCAGGTCCTACGAGCAGTACTTC
CASSQDLGRSYEQYF
>NA|NA|TRBJ2-7|TRBV24-1
TGTGCCACCAGTGACTCAACCCGACAGGCAAACTACGAGCAGTACTTC
CATSDSTRQANYEQYF
>TRBD1|NA|TRBJ2-3|TRBV10-3
TGTGCCATCAGGGGCCTTCGGACAGGGCAAACAGATACGCAGTATTTT
CAIRGLRTGQTDTQYF
>NA|NA|TRBJ1-1|TRBV2
TGTGCCAGCAGTTGGCAGAAGTCTGGGGCTGGCACTGAAGCTTTCTTT
CASSWQKSGAGTEAFF